The source of this T cell receptor (beta chain) is a study of cytomegalovirus exposure and HLA in healthy donors. Overall study context: Prior work identified around 110 million unique TCR beta sequences in 150 million to 200 million T cells. Overall study findings and caveats: Diagnosis of cytomegalovirus status made by the classifier reportedly showed high specificity and sensitivity.

V lost 2 bases, J lost 3 bases, and 7 bases stayed unmatched. The CDR3 totals 16 residues. Germline CDR1 reads MNHNY; CDR2 reads SVGAGI (reference sequence). This clone was seen more than once but under ten times. Its target is unknown. With 60 Vbeta and 13 Jbeta primers, the PCR was carried out. Profiled with immunoSEQ multiplex PCR; TCRdb holds only in-frame clones, not every one. The repertoire has under 200,000 clones, approximately 81% of them found once; the top ten carry about 0.39%. This clonotype was obtained from a boy aged 2 to 10 in good health and CMV-seronegative. This chain links TRBV6-6 with TRBJ2-7; 10 bases match TRBD1. What was sequenced was PBMCs. CDR3 nucleotides: TGTGCCAGCAGTTACAGCCGGGACAGGGGAATCTACGAGCAGTACTTC. Translating gives CASSYSRDRGIYEQYF.